The 14 T cell receptor beta chains presented below share a single source sample, sequenced in a study of blood T cell repertoires in COVID-19 (dated by TCRdb to the early 2020s). The method was the immunoSEQ multiplex PCR assay. TCRdb holds this immuneACCESS table with in-frame rearrangements only. Some clones are missing; in checked studies, unresolved V genes explain under half, and the rest has no known cause. The sample table lists around 130,000 clones, around 80% of them with a count of one. 16% of the sample comes from the top ten. The sequenced sample was peripheral blood. The receptors were gathered from a man aged 55 to 69 with active or convalescent COVID-19.

The chain uses TRBV4-1 and TRBJ2-2, with D possibly TRBD1 on 6 matching bases. Trimming cost V 0 bases and J 6 bases, with 11 bases left between them. Germline V gene sequence: CDR1 MGHRA, CDR2 YSYEKL. The CDR3 covers 15 residues. CDR3 DNA: TGCGCCAGCAGCCAAGATTCTCAGGGGTCCGGGGAGCTGTTTTTT. It translates to CASSQDSQGSGELFF.

CDR3 protein: CASSGQQETQYF. For the CDR3, the DNA is TGTGCCAGCAGTGGACAGCAAGAGACCCAGTACTTC. The chain couples TRBV2 to TRBJ2-5; D is perhaps TRBD1 (5 bases). Per the germline V gene, CDR1 is SNHLY and CDR2 is FYNNEI. Trimming stripped 4 bases from V and 2 bases from J, with 5 bases between. This CDR3 has 12 amino acids. Together with reference TRBV2 and TRBJ2-5, the CDR3 gives the full variable domain: EPEVTQTPSHQVTQMGQEVILRCVPISNHLYFYWYRQILGQKVEFLVSFYNNEISEKSEIFDDQFSVERPDGSNFTLKIRSTKLEDSAMYFCASSGQQETQYFGPGTRLLVL.

The chain has TRBV11-2 and TRBJ2-3; TRBD2 is a possible D gene (5 bases). Germline CDR1 SGHAT, CDR2 FQNNGV. This CDR3 contains 15 residues. V lost 1 base and J 0 bases, leaving 8 bases between the germline ends. Written as DNA, the CDR3 is TGTGCCAGCAGCTTAGCGAGGACTAGCACAGATACGCAGTATTTT. Translated: CASSLARTSTDTQYF.

The V call is TRBV2, the J call TRBJ2-3; 13 positions match TRBD2. With V trimmed by 4 bases and J by 4 bases, 2 bases remained unmatched. The CDR3 runs to 15 residues. In germline, CDR1 is SNHLY, CDR2 FYNNEI. DNA of the CDR3: TGTGCCAGCAGTGTACTAGCGGGAGGGGCAGATACGCAGTATTTT. Protein: CASSVLAGGADTQYF.

The genes are TRBV25-1 and TRBJ2-1; 9 bases are shared with TRBD2. Unmatched junction bases numbered 9, after V lost 3 bases and J lost 9 bases. The CDR3 contains 15 residues. In germline, CDR1 is MGHDK, CDR2 SYGVNS. The CDR3 DNA follows: TGTGCCAGCAGTGACCCGGGTCGGCGGGGGGGTGAGCAGTTCTTC. It is translated as CASSDPGRRGGEQFF.

V is TRBV4-2 and J is TRBJ2-6, with D uncertain. V was trimmed by 2 bases and J by 2 bases, leaving 13 bases between them. CDR1 is LGHNA, CDR2 YNFKEQ, per germline. The CDR3 runs to 17 residues. CDR3 sequence (DNA): TGTGCCAGCAGCCAAAGAGTTTCGAACCCTGGGGCCAACGTCCTGACTTTC. It translates to CASSQRVSNPGANVLTF.

A few counts support this clone. The V and J genes are TRBV7-8 and TRBJ1-1, with D uncertain. The V end lost 5 bases, the J end lost 10 bases, and 17 bases lay between the germline ends. The CDR3 totals 13 residues. The germline V gene has CDR1 SGHVS and CDR2 FQNEAQ. CDR3 loop: CASSAAAELTAFF. Here the CDR3 DNA reads TGTGCCAGCAGCGCAGCGGCGGAACTGACAGCTTTCTTT.

This sequence joins TRBV5-4 and TRBJ2-2; TRBD2 matches at 7 bases. The CDR3 spans 15 residues. Germline values: CDR1 SGHNT, CDR2 YYREEE (reference sequence). V dropped 4 bases and J dropped 3; count of bases not matched to a gene: 6. The CDR3 DNA reads TGTGCCAGCAGCAGGGAGGGGTTAGACACCGGGGAGCTGTTTTTT. This encodes CASSREGLDTGELFF. Full variable domain (rest looked up from reference TRBV5-4 and TRBJ2-2): ETGVTQSPTHLIKTRGQQVTLRCSSQSGHNTVSWYQQALGQGPQFIFQYYREEENGRGNFPPRFSGLQFPNYSSELNVNALELDDSALYLCASSREGLDTGELFFGEGSRLTVL.

The V and J genes are TRBV15 and TRBJ2-3; 9 bases are shared with TRBD1. V trimming: 11 bases; J trimming: 5 bases; junction bases outside the gene matches: 11. The CDR3 sequence is 14 residues long. Germline loops: CDR1 LNHNV, CDR2 YYDKDF (reference sequence). The CDR3 loop reads CAFRTGGSGDTQYF. The CDR3 region has the DNA TGTGCCTTTCGAACAGGGGGCTCAGGAGATACGCAGTATTTT. The complete variable domain, with remaining parts taken from reference TRBV15 and TRBJ2-3, reads DAMVIQNPRYQVTQFGKPVTLSCSQTLNHNVMYWYQQKSSQAPKLLFHYYDKDFNNEADTPDNFQSRRPNTSFCFLDIRSPGLGDTAMYLCAFRTGGSGDTQYFGPGTRLTVL.

V and J are TRBV5-5 and TRBJ2-1, with 10 nucleotides matching TRBD1. The CDR3 loop spans 16 amino acids. The ends lost 2 bases at V and 3 bases at J; junction bases unmatched: 5. The germline gives CDR1 SGHKS, CDR2 YYEKEE (reference sequence). In nucleotides, the CDR3 is TGTGCCAGCAGCTTACGGGGGACAGGGGACTACAATGAGCAGTTCTTC. It codes for CASSLRGTGDYNEQFF.

J is TRBJ2-7 and V is TRBV7-2, with D maybe TRBD1 (7 bases). The CDR3 runs to 15 residues. Per the germline V gene, CDR1 is SGHTA and CDR2 is FQGNSA. The ends were cut back, 3 bases at V and 2 bases at J, with 14 bases in the middle. The CDR3 here is CASSFTRGVPYEQYF. In DNA, the CDR3 is TGTGCCAGCAGCTTTACCAGGGGGGTCCCCTACGAGCAGTACTTC.

The genes are TRBV5-4 and TRBJ2-3; 8 bases map to TRBD2. The trim removed 1 base at V and 5 bases at J, leaving 6 bases unmatched. The CDR3 sequence is 15 residues long. Germline loops: CDR1 SGHNT, CDR2 YYREEE (reference sequence). CDR3 loop: CASSLSGSYGDTQYF. Written as DNA, the CDR3 is TGTGCCAGCAGCTTGAGCGGGAGTTACGGAGATACGCAGTATTTT.

This rearrangement joins TRBV6-1 to TRBJ1-5; possible D gene TRBD1, 5 bases. The CDR3 consists of 14 residues. CDR1 MNHNS and CDR2 SASEGT come from the germline V gene. Between the trimmed V and J ends, which lost 2 bases and 5 bases, there was a span of 10 bases. CDR3 DNA: TGTGCCAGCAGTGAATTGACAGAGTATCAGCCCCAGCATTTT. Translating gives CASSELTEYQPQHF.

This clone showed up just once. The V gene is TRBV24-1, the J gene TRBJ2-5; TRBD1 agrees at 7 bases. V shed 9 bases and J 3 bases; nucleotides not matched to a gene: 0. The CDR3 sequence is 11 residues long. Germline values: CDR1 KGHDR, CDR2 SFDVKD. The chain's CDR3 is CATGTEETQYF. CDR3 nucleotides: TGTGCCACCGGGACAGAAGAGACCCAGTACTTC.